The next 11 T cell receptor beta chains were all read from a single sample in a study of shared clonotypes between healthy human individuals. The data were produced by immunoSEQ multiplex PCR, yet TCRdb's version contains in-frame clones alone and is incomplete. Altogether fewer than 600,000 clones are present, around 74% being singletons, with the ten largest covering 10% to 15%. The sample consisted of PBMCs. The receptors stem from a woman aged 40 to 49 in good health. Some clones in this sample may be carry-over from other donors' samples.

V gene TRBV18 combines with J gene TRBJ2-3; D unclear. This CDR3 region has 15 residues. V lost 3 bases and J 9 bases, leaving 19 bases between the germline ends. The germline CDR1 and CDR2 sequences are KGHSH and LQKENI. The chain's CDR3 is CASSPQRSDHGTQYF. The CDR3 nucleotides read TGTGCCAGCTCACCCCAACGGTCTGACCATGGAACGCAGTATTTT.

The rearrangement uses TRBV6-6 and TRBJ2-3, with unresolved D. The CDR3 runs 11 residues. CDR1 is MNHNY and CDR2 is SVGAGI in the germline V gene (reference sequence). V was shortened by 7 bases and J by 4 bases, with 6 bases between the two germline ends. Here the CDR3 DNA reads TGTGCCAGCACCTCCGCAGATACGCAGTATTTT. Protein sequence: CASTSADTQYF.

This clone was seen only a few times. The rearrangement joins TRBV29-1 to TRBJ1-1; no clear D. In germline, CDR1 is SQVTM, CDR2 ANQGSEA. This CDR3 has 13 amino acids. V lost 4 bases to trimming and J lost 3 bases, with 12 bases between them. CDR3 region: CSVGASSDTEAFF. CDR3 DNA: TGCAGCGTTGGGGCCTCATCGGACACTGAAGCTTTCTTT. Together with reference TRBV29-1 and TRBJ1-1, the CDR3 gives the full variable domain: SAVISQKPSRDICQRGTSLTIQCQVDSQVTMMFWYRQQPGQSLTLIATANQGSEATYESGFVIDKFPISRPNLTFSTLTVSNMSPEDSSIYLCSVGASSDTEAFFGQGTRLTVV.

The V and J genes are TRBV10-1 and TRBJ2-1; 7 nucleotides match TRBD2. Germline-derived CDR1 and CDR2 are WNHNN and SYGVQD (reference sequence). V trimming: 8 bases; J trimming: 9 bases; junction bases outside the gene matches: 10. The CDR3 contains 13 residues. The CDR3 protein is CASGAGVNGEQFF. CDR3 DNA: TGCGCCAGCGGTGCGGGAGTAAACGGTGAGCAGTTCTTC.

On this clone itself: A much larger clone lies one base from this, so it may be a read error. The genes are TRBV7-6 and TRBJ1-2; 10 positions match TRBD1. Per the germline V gene, CDR1 is SGHVS and CDR2 is FNYEAQ. The CDR3 length is 14 residues. V was clipped by 3 bases and J by 2 bases; unmatched bases: 0. CDR3 in DNA: TGTGCCAGCAGCTTGGGACAGGGGAACTATGGCTACACCTTC. It codes for CASSLGQGNYGYTF.

On this clone: Other DNA sequences in this sample translate to the same CDR3. This chain joins TRBV11-2 and TRBJ2-1; TRBD2 aligns across 12 bases. There are 15 residues in the CDR3. V lost 3 bases and J lost 4; bases outside the gene matches: 1. The germline gives CDR1 SGHAT, CDR2 FQNNGV. The CDR3 sequence: CASSFTSGRYNEQFF. The CDR3 DNA follows: TGTGCCAGCAGCTTCACTAGCGGGAGGTACAATGAGCAGTTCTTC.

This chain links TRBV4-2 with TRBJ2-7; TRBD1 aligns across 7 bases. Germline CDR1 is LGHNA and CDR2 is YNFKEQ. CDR3 size: 14 residues. Germline trimming cut 4 bases from V and 6 bases from J; bases unmatched to any gene: 9. In DNA form, the CDR3 reads TGTGCCAGCAGCCTAACGGACAGGTCCGTCGAGCAGTACTTC. Its protein product is CASSLTDRSVEQYF.

The chain joins TRBV19 to TRBJ1-5; no reliable D call. This CDR3 comprises 17 residues. V lost 3 bases, J lost 1 base, and 16 bases lay in between. Germline V gene sequence: CDR1 LNHDA, CDR2 SQIVND (reference sequence). As DNA, the CDR3 is TGTGCCAGTAGTATGAGGGCAGGAACGTTCAGCAATCAGCCCCAGCATTTT. Protein product: CASSMRAGTFSNQPQHF.

The chain has TRBV28 and TRBJ1-2, with a weak D call TRBD1 (6 bases). The CDR3 has 18 amino acids. V lost 6 bases, J lost 4 bases, and 27 bases lay in between. Germline V gene sequence: CDR1 MDHEN, CDR2 SYDVKM. The CDR3 region has the DNA TGTGCCAGCAGAACCAACCCGGGACATCAGCTAGGGAGCTATGGCTACACCTTC. Protein sequence: CASRTNPGHQLGSYGYTF.

The chain combines TRBV5-1 with TRBJ2-1; TRBD2 agrees at 11 bases. Germline CDR1 is SGHRS and CDR2 is YFSETQ. CDR3 length: 17 residues. V dropped 0 bases and J dropped 4; count of bases not matched to a gene: 6. This CDR3 is CASSLGGTSGKYNEQFF. CDR3 coding DNA: TGCGCCAGCAGCTTGGGAGGGACTAGCGGAAAATACAATGAGCAGTTCTTC.

This clone is a singleton in its sample. This rearrangement joins TRBV5-1 to TRBJ2-7; TRBD2 matches 8 bases. Germline trimming cut 3 bases from V and 9 bases from J; bases unmatched to any gene: 14. This CDR3 contains 15 residues. CDR1 is SGHRS and CDR2 is YFSETQ in the germline V gene. CDR3 nucleotide sequence: TGCGCCAGCAGCTCCTTAGCGGGGTATCCCGTCGGGCAGTACTTC. Its translation is CASSSLAGYPVGQYF.